Listed below are T cell receptor beta chains from one sample, sequenced in a study of blood T cell repertoires in COVID-19. Clones were read by immunoSEQ multiplex PCR, and TCRdb kept only the in-frame ones, dropping some. The repertoire consists of over 70,000 clones, with more than 60% occurring once and the leading ten covering 25% to 30%. The sample was peripheral blood. The receptors originated from a woman older than 75 with active or convalescent COVID-19. Each CDR3 is given with its conserved first and last residue. A D gene is named only where the DNA matches it firmly. Size is stated for part of the rows, as once, few or many counts, or as a class when the clone is expanded.

.	.	TRBV4-3	TRBJ1-2	CASSQDRNSGYNGYTF	TGCGCCAGCAGCCAAGATCGGAATAGCGGGTATAATGGCTACACCTTC
TRBD1	.	TRBV27	TRBJ2-5	CASSPGTGRMGGETQYF	TGTGCCAGCAGTCCCGGGACAGGGAGGATGGGAGGAGAGACCCAGTACTTC
.	many	TRBV12-3/TRBV12-4	TRBJ1-5	CASRRGSNQPQHF	TGTGCCAGCCGGAGGGGCAGCAATCAGCCCCAGCATTTT
.	.	TRBV9	TRBJ2-2	CASSVRTGELFF	TGTGCCAGCAGCGTGAGAACCGGGGAGCTGTTTTTT
TRBD2	.	TRBV19	TRBJ2-7	CASALIAGAYEQYF	TGTGCCAGCGCCCTAATAGCGGGGGCCTACGAGCAGTACTTC
.	.	TRBV5-1	TRBJ2-7	CASSLEARMYEQYF	TGCGCCAGCAGCTTGGAGGCCAGGATGTACGAGCAGTACTTC
TRBD2	.	TRBV7-3	TRBJ2-1	CASSPRTSARGEQFF	TGTGCCAGCAGCCCAAGGACTAGCGCGAGGGGTGAGCAGTTCTTC
.	.	TRBV5-5	TRBJ2-1	CASSFIGGVQGINEQFF	TGTGCCAGCAGCTTTATAGGGGGTGTACAGGGCATCAATGAGCAGTTCTTC
TRBD2	.	TRBV7-6	TRBJ2-1	CASSSGLAGEQFF	TGTGCCAGCAGCTCGGGACTAGCGGGAGAGCAGTTCTTC
.	.	TRBV24-1	TRBJ2-3	CATSEAGASVYTQYF	TGTGCCACCAGTGAGGCAGGGGCCTCTGTGTATACGCAGTATTTT
.	.	TRBV5-5	TRBJ2-1	CASSLPTTNEQFF	TGTGCCAGCAGCTTGCCGACAACAAATGAGCAGTTCTTC
.	.	TRBV5-4	TRBJ2-5	CASSLVGGSQETQYF	TGTGCCAGCAGCTTGGTTGGCGGTTCTCAAGAGACCCAGTACTTC
.	once	TRBV12-3/TRBV12-4	TRBJ1-5	CASSLSTGPQHF	TGTGCCAGCAGTTTATCCACCGGGCCCCAGCATTTT
TRBD1	once	TRBV5-1	TRBJ1-4	CASSPGQGAQANEKLFF	TGCGCCAGCAGCCCCGGCCAGGGGGCGCAGGCTAATGAAAAACTGTTTTTT
.	.	TRBV7-2	TRBJ2-3	CASSHSPTVTTDTQYF	TGTGCCAGCAGCCATAGCCCGACAGTAACCACAGATACGCAGTATTTT
.	.	TRBV7-2	TRBJ2-5	CASRFSPAQGGRETQYF	TGTGCCAGCCGATTTTCTCCCGCTCAGGGGGGTCGAGAGACCCAGTACTTC
.	.	TRBV20-1	TRBJ1-2	CSASRQGLYGYTF	TGCAGTGCTAGTAGGCAGGGGCTCTATGGCTACACCTTC
.	once	TRBV24-1	TRBJ2-5	CATSVRPWETQYF	TGTGCCACCAGTGTCAGGCCGTGGGAGACCCAGTACTTC
TRBD2	.	TRBV5-4	TRBJ2-5	CASSLSGGAGETQYF	TGTGCCAGCAGCTTGAGCGGGGGGGCGGGAGAGACCCAGTACTTC
.	once	TRBV2	TRBJ2-2	CASSETPAGNTGELFF	TGTGCCAGCAGTGAGACACCTGCGGGGAACACCGGGGAGCTGTTTTTT
.	once	TRBV7-9	TRBJ1-4	CASSLARGAWEKLFF	TGTGCCAGCAGCTTAGCGCGGGGGGCCTGGGAAAAACTGTTTTTT
TRBD1	.	TRBV6-5	TRBJ2-7	CASSYRGTASYEQYF	TGTGCCAGCAGTTACAGGGGGACAGCCTCCTACGAGCAGTACTTC
.	.	TRBV30	TRBJ1-2	CAWWDSGDYGYTF	TGTGCCTGGTGGGATTCGGGGGACTATGGCTACACCTTC
.	.	TRBV28	TRBJ1-1	CASSLGGVTEAFF	TGTGCCAGCAGCTTGGGAGGGGTGACTGAAGCTTTCTTT
.	.	TRBV21-1	TRBJ1-5	CASPTLQGNQPQHF	TGTGCCAGCCCTACTTTACAGGGGAATCAGCCCCAGCATTTT
TRBD1	.	TRBV7-2	TRBJ1-6	CASSSGTGSSYNSPLHF	TGTGCCAGCAGCTCCGGGACAGGGAGCTCCTATAATTCACCCCTCCACTTT
TRBD1	once	TRBV7-2	TRBJ1-1	CASSFGTAEFEAFF	TGTGCCAGCAGCTTCGGGACAGCCGAGTTTGAAGCTTTCTTT
.	.	TRBV6-5	TRBJ1-4	CASGQGRITNEKLFF	TGTGCCAGCGGGCAGGGGAGAATTACCAATGAAAAACTGTTTTTT
.	.	TRBV7-9	TRBJ2-7	CASRRGYEQYF	TGTGCCAGCAGACGGGGCTACGAGCAGTACTTC
TRBD1	.	TRBV6-5	TRBJ2-2	CASSSLTGHTGELFF	TGTGCCAGCAGTTCCCTGACAGGGCACACCGGGGAGCTGTTTTTT
TRBD1	.	TRBV5-1	TRBJ1-1	CASSLGDRGITEAFF	TGCGCCAGCAGCTTAGGGGACAGGGGTATCACTGAAGCTTTCTTT
.	.	TRBV2	TRBJ1-1	CASSDSMNTEAFF	TGTGCCAGCAGTGATAGTATGAACACTGAAGCTTTCTTT
.	.	TRBV5-4	TRBJ2-5	CASSLGSVGETQYF	TGTGCCAGCAGCTTGGGGAGCGTGGGAGAGACCCAGTACTTC
.	.	TRBV19	TRBJ1-1	CASKEQGGTEAFF	TGTGCCAGTAAGGAGCAGGGTGGCACTGAAGCTTTCTTT
TRBD2	.	TRBV19	TRBJ2-1	CASSITASGGNEQFF	TGTGCCAGTAGTATAACGGCTAGCGGGGGCAATGAGCAGTTCTTC
TRBD1	.	TRBV27	TRBJ2-2	CASSFTGAPNTGELFF	TGTGCCAGCAGTTTCACAGGGGCCCCCAACACCGGGGAGCTGTTTTTT
.	.	TRBV6-5	TRBJ2-1	CASSFRVEGYEQFF	TGTGCCAGCAGCTTCAGGGTGGAGGGTTATGAGCAGTTCTTC
.	.	TRBV30	TRBJ1-2	CAYLLGGYTF	TGTGCCTACCTCCTAGGTGGCTACACCTTC
.	.	TRBV9	TRBJ1-1	CASSAPGRTEAFF	TGTGCCAGCAGCGCTCCAGGGCGTACTGAAGCTTTCTTT
TRBD1	few	TRBV6-2/TRBV6-3	TRBJ2-2	CASSPPGGYTGELFF	TGTGCCAGCAGCCCCCCAGGGGGTTACACCGGGGAGCTGTTTTTT
TRBD1	.	TRBV6-2/TRBV6-3	TRBJ1-2	CASSYGDRFHGYTF	TGTGCCAGCAGTTACGGGGACAGATTTCATGGCTACACCTTC
.	.	TRBV9	TRBJ2-7	CASSVSPSFRAYEQYF	TGTGCCAGCAGCGTATCTCCCAGTTTCCGGGCCTACGAGCAGTACTTC
.	.	TRBV6-5	TRBJ1-2	CASRAGRLNYGYTF	TGTGCCAGCAGAGCGGGGCGGCTGAACTATGGCTACACCTTC